These T cell receptor beta chains were read from a single sample in a study of shared clonotypes between healthy human individuals. Assay used: immunoSEQ multiplex PCR; TCRdb lists only in-frame clones, some missing. This sample has some 2 million clones; about 95% occur once, and the top ten carry 0.9% to 1.3%. The material sequenced was naive CD8+ T cells sorted from blood. The receptors derive from a man aged 18 to 29 in good health. Both conserved end residues are part of each CDR3. Fields, in order: V gene, CDR3 length, J gene, D gene, clone size, CDR3 DNA, CDR3 protein. The D gene is left open where the match is weak. Size is stated for part of the rows, as once, few or many counts, or as a class when the clone is expanded.

>TRBV21-1|15|TRBJ1-3|.|.
TGTGCCAGCAGCAAAGCCACAGGGGCTGGAAACACCATATATTTT
CASSKATGAGNTIYF
>TRBV4-1|16|TRBJ2-1|.|once
TGCGCCAGCAGCCAAGACTACACTAGCTCCTACAATGAGCAGTTCTTC
CASSQDYTSSYNEQFF
>TRBV30|13|TRBJ1-2|TRBD1|.
TGTGCCTGGACAACAGGGGGAGGCTATGGCTACACCTTC
CAWTTGGGYGYTF
>TRBV9|13|TRBJ2-7|.|.
TGTGCCAGCAGCGTAGAGTACGGCTACGAGCAGTACTTC
CASSVEYGYEQYF
>TRBV19|15|TRBJ2-1|TRBD2|once
TGTGCCAGTAGTATAGCGGGGGGGCCGATAAATGAGCAGTTCTTC
CASSIAGGPINEQFF
>TRBV6-5|16|TRBJ2-2|.|.
TGTGCCAGCAGTTACTTAGGCCCGCCGGGGACCGGGGAGCTGTTTTTT
CASSYLGPPGTGELFF
>TRBV15|17|TRBJ2-7|TRBD2|.
TGTGCCACCGGAGCTGGGCGGGAGGGCCCTCCGGGCTACGAGCAGTACTTC
CATGAGREGPPGYEQYF
>TRBV27|16|TRBJ2-5|.|.
TGTGCCAGCAGTCCCTCGCTAGGGGAAGTTGGGGAGACCCAGTACTTC
CASSPSLGEVGETQYF
>TRBV6-5|15|TRBJ1-1|.|.
TGTGCCAGCAGCCCCCCAGAGGGGTCTATAGCTGAAGCTTTCTTT
CASSPPEGSIAEAFF
>TRBV12-5|11|TRBJ1-4|.|.
TGTGCTAGTGGGGCTAATGAAAAACTGTTTTTT
CASGANEKLFF
>TRBV6-5|14|TRBJ2-7|.|.
TGTGCCAGCAGCCAAACAGGGCCCGCCTACGAGCAGTACTTC
CASSQTGPAYEQYF
>TRBV27|14|TRBJ2-3|.|once
TGTGCCAGCAGTTTAATATTTAGCACAGATACGCAGTATTTT
CASSLIFSTDTQYF
>TRBV27|16|TRBJ2-2|TRBD2|.
TGTGCCACGAACCCACTAGCGACCCCGAACACCGGGGAGCTGTTTTTT
CATNPLATPNTGELFF
>TRBV7-9|15|TRBJ2-7|.|.
TGTGCCAGCAGCTCCTCTAGCGATCCCCACTACGAGCAGTACTTC
CASSSSSDPHYEQYF
>TRBV20-1|11|TRBJ1-1|.|.
TGCAGAGGGATGGACGGGCTTGAAGCTTTCTTT
CRGMDGLEAFF
>TRBV30|16|TRBJ2-7|TRBD1|.
TGTGCCTGGAAGGGGGCGGGTCGGGCTAAAACCTACGAGCAGTACTTC
CAWKGAGRAKTYEQYF
>TRBV5-1|17|TRBJ1-1|TRBD1|.
TGCGCCAGCAGCTTGGGGCTGGGGACAGACCTGAACACTGAAGCTTTCTTT
CASSLGLGTDLNTEAFF